This is a list of T cell receptor beta chains from one sample in a study of cytomegalovirus exposure and HLA in healthy donors. The method was immunoSEQ multiplex PCR; TCRdb's version includes in-frame clones alone and lacks a portion of them. Recorded for this sample: more than 55,000 clones. The specimen sequenced was PBMCs. These receptor sequences come from a middle-aged woman in good health and CMV-seropositive. CDR3s include the opening cysteine and the closing phenylalanine or tryptophan. Fields, in order: D gene, J gene, V gene, CDR3 protein. The D gene is left open where the match is weak.

TRBD1,TRBJ1-2,TRBV10-3,CAISSGQAHYGYTF
TRBD1,TRBJ2-7,TRBV6-5,CASSAGGRSYEQYF
TRBD1,TRBJ2-1,TRBV6-4,CASSPEPGQGYNEQFF
TRBD1,.,TRBV7-8,CASSGPGGVYEQYF
TRBD1,TRBJ1-1,TRBV14,CASSPRDRVFDPEAFF
.,TRBJ2-1,TRBV14,CASSQVSGYNEQFF
TRBD1,TRBJ1-1,TRBV7-8,CASSLSAWQGVGAFF
.,TRBJ1-5,TRBV5-1,CASSFLLEGNNQPQHF
TRBD1,TRBJ1-2,TRBV7-3,CASSFAGGNGYTF
TRBD1,TRBJ2-3,TRBV6-4,CASSPTGGEADTQYF
TRBD1,.,TRBV2,CASGRTGPFYEQYF
.,TRBJ1-2,TRBV9,CASSVDLRGGYTF
TRBD2,TRBJ2-1,TRBV12-5,CASGVSGGADEQFF
TRBD2,TRBJ2-7,TRBV10-3,CAISRGLADYEQYF
TRBD2,TRBJ2-7,TRBV19,CASSPNLGAGRFSYEQYF
.,TRBJ2-1,TRBV29-1,CSVVLQDSYNEQFF
TRBD1,TRBJ1-2,TRBV28,CASKPGQGNYGYTF
.,TRBJ2-5,TRBV7-9,CASSLLGQTQETQYF
.,TRBJ2-5,TRBV6-6,CASTRVSLGEETQYF
TRBD2,TRBJ2-1,TRBV5-4,CASSLETSANEQFF
TRBD1,TRBJ1-4,TRBV7-2,CASSSRQGGANEKLFF
.,TRBJ2-5,TRBV7-3,CASSLNAGAQETQYF
.,TRBJ2-7,TRBV7-9,CASSLQGYEQYF
TRBD1,TRBJ2-1,TRBV28,CAIRRTGLNNEQFF
TRBD2,TRBJ2-6,TRBV9,CASSVVAGGPAGANVLTF
.,TRBJ1-5,TRBV5-1,CASPNRAHNQPQHF
.,TRBJ2-2,TRBV11-2,CASNPWGPRNGGELFF
.,TRBJ2-2,TRBV6-4,CASSDSSGNTGELFF
TRBD2,TRBJ2-7,TRBV5-4,CASSVTSGKGHEQYF
.,TRBJ1-1,TRBV7-3,CASSLNRGSYTEAFF
TRBD1,TRBJ1-1,TRBV7-8,CASSLLGTGVVRGDTEAFF
.,TRBJ1-5,TRBV5-6,CASSLVGGGGQPQHF
.,TRBJ2-2,TRBV7-3,CASSLASEGGELFF
.,TRBJ2-1,TRBV28,CASSLQYNEQFF
TRBD1,TRBJ1-1,TRBV27,CASSRRQSGTVNTEAFF
.,TRBJ2-7,TRBV11-2,CASSLDFPSSVPYEQYF
.,TRBJ2-7,TRBV11-2,CASSLGLSHEQYF
TRBD1,TRBJ2-7,TRBV5-1,CASRRQGTDEQYF
TRBD1,TRBJ1-5,TRBV5-6,CASSLSLTGVVGPQHF
.,TRBJ1-4,TRBV6-6,CASSYAGAQKKLFF
.,TRBJ2-7,TRBV28,CASTRVGSYEQYF
.,TRBJ2-7,TRBV2,CASRAIQGGTYEQYF
.,TRBJ2-3,TRBV2,CASRSSSDTQYF
.,TRBJ2-3,TRBV9,CASSGEFKGTQYF
.,TRBJ2-5,TRBV5-6,CASSGQGTREYF
TRBD1,TRBJ2-3,TRBV5-4,CASSPIGQGTDTQYF
.,TRBJ2-6,TRBV10-1,CASLESRVRSGANVLTF
.,TRBJ2-5,TRBV11-3,CASSSSGGRSGVSGAETQYF
.,TRBJ1-5,TRBV6-5,CASSYSSYKQPQHF
.,TRBJ2-7,TRBV2,CASSGQGQEQYF
.,TRBJ1-4,TRBV19,CASSIDREKLFF
.,TRBJ2-1,TRBV7-2,CASSLDPSNDEQFF
TRBD2,TRBJ2-7,TRBV4-3,CASSQGSGGASEQYF
.,TRBJ1-4,TRBV9,CASSVNAVAEKLFF
TRBD2,TRBJ2-5,TRBV5-6,CASSISPGLAGGGQETQYF
TRBD2,TRBJ2-1,TRBV9,CASSDPLAGTSYNEQFF